These 10 T cell receptor beta chains were sequenced from one sample in a study of shared clonotypes between healthy human individuals. Only CD45RO-negative cells positively selected for CCR7 counted as naive CD8 cells, so terminally differentiated effector memory CD45RA+ cells were excluded. Libraries were prepared by immunoSEQ multiplex PCR; TCRdb keeps only in-frame clonotypes and omits some of them. The sample lists fewer than 800,000 clones, 90% to 95% occurring once. Specimen: naive CD8+ T cells sorted from blood. Source of these receptors: a man younger than 45 in good health.

This clone occurred a few times. The V call is TRBV15, the J call TRBJ1-2; D remains unclear. This CDR3 comprises 15 residues. V dropped 0 bases and J dropped 5 bases, with 13 bases sitting between them. Germline values: CDR1 LNHNV, CDR2 YYDKDF (reference sequence). In nucleotides, the CDR3 is TGTGCCACCAGCAGAGATTCGGGCGAGGGTTATGGCTACACCTTC. This sequence encodes CATSRDSGEGYGYTF.

This clone was recorded only once. The V and J genes are TRBV11-2 and TRBJ2-7, with TRBD1 identical over 8 bases. V shed 7 bases and J 3 bases; nucleotides not matched to a gene: 8. Germline CDR1 reads SGHAT; CDR2 reads FQNNGV. The CDR3 extends over 14 amino acids. As DNA, the CDR3 is TGTGCCAGCAAAGAGACAGGGGTAATCTACGAGCAGTACTTC. Its protein product is CASKETGVIYEQYF.

This clone was picked up one time. V is TRBV18 and J is TRBJ1-3; D gene uncertain. There are 17 residues in the CDR3. V was pared by 3 bases and J by 2 bases, with 17 bases between. Germline lookup yields CDR1 KGHSH and CDR2 LQKENI. Here the CDR3 DNA reads TGTGCCAGCTCACCGAGCGCGGGATCCCCCCCTGGAAACACCATATATTTT. Its protein product is CASSPSAGSPPGNTIYF.

The chain is built from TRBV7-2 and TRBJ2-1; the match to TRBD2 covers 10 bases. Unmatched junction bases numbered 11, after V lost 6 bases and J lost 9 bases. The CDR3 spans 15 residues. CDR1 is SGHTA, CDR2 FQGNSA, per germline. CDR3 in amino acids: CASRLSGRAVSEQFF. Here the CDR3 DNA reads TGTGCCAGCAGATTGAGCGGGAGGGCCGTTAGTGAGCAGTTCTTC.

This clone was observed a handful of times. The V gene is TRBV27, the J gene TRBJ2-7; TRBD1 aligns across 8 bases. The V and J ends lost 5 bases and 7 bases, in that order; junction bases with no gene match: 19. Germline V CDR1 and CDR2: MNHEY, SMNVEV (reference sequence). This CDR3 is built from 17 residues. CDR3 region: CASSATGGSPTEVEQYF. Here the CDR3 DNA reads TGTGCCAGCAGTGCAACAGGGGGAAGCCCCACTGAGGTGGAGCAGTACTTC.

The CDR3 coding sequence is TGTGCCAGCAGCTTAGTATCACTTTCCACCGGGGAGCTGTTTTTT. Protein product: CASSLVSLSTGELFF. The chain carries TRBV7-8 and TRBJ2-2, with D uncertain. The germline V gene encodes CDR1 SGHVS and CDR2 FQNEAQ. V lost 1 base and J 4 bases, leaving 10 bases between the germline ends. The CDR3 sequence is 15 residues long.

V usage is TRBV9 and J usage is TRBJ2-7; TRBD1 aligns across 10 bases. This CDR3 has 15 residues. The germline gives CDR1 SGDLS, CDR2 YYNGEE. V gave up 4 bases and J gave up 5 bases; unmatched junction bases: 9. The CDR3 nucleotides are TGTGCCAGCAGCTTCCGGGACAGGGGCTTGGACGAGCAGTACTTC. Protein product: CASSFRDRGLDEQYF.

The chain has TRBV28 and TRBJ1-2; a possible D gene is TRBD1 (5 bases). The CDR3 consists of 13 residues. Germline lookup yields CDR1 MDHEN and CDR2 SYDVKM. With 2 bases removed from V and 4 bases from J, the gap between germline ends came to 8 bases. This CDR3 is CASSLNRIYGYTF. The DNA of the CDR3 is TGTGCCAGCAGTTTAAACAGGATCTATGGCTACACCTTC.

V is TRBV19 and J is TRBJ1-1; no clear D gene. This CDR3 is 14 amino acids long. Trimming pared 5 bases from V and 11 bases from J, leaving 21 bases between. Germline V gene data show CDR1 as LNHDA and CDR2 as SQIVND (reference sequence). Written as DNA, the CDR3 is TGTGCCAGTAGTCTACTCGGAGGCCGCCCTGTGGCTTTCTTT. Protein product: CASSLLGGRPVAFF.

The genes are TRBV2 and TRBJ1-1; 10 nucleotides match TRBD1. Germline V gene lookup returns CDR1 SNHLY and CDR2 FYNNEI. CDR3 size: 18 residues. The V segment lost 8 bases and the J segment 3 bases; nucleotides outside the gene matches: 18. The CDR3 loop reads CASGGYSDRGRQDTEAFF. DNA of the CDR3: TGTGCCAGCGGGGGTTATAGCGACAGGGGGCGCCAGGACACTGAAGCTTTCTTT.